The sequence of this T cell receptor (beta chain) was determined in a study of identical twins. V shed 6 bases, J shed 3 bases, and the junction held 7 bases outside the gene matches. Germline lookup yields CDR1 DFQATT and CDR2 SNEGSKA (reference sequence). CDR3 length equals 13 residues. A few counts support this clonotype. Its specificity is not known. Study results and limitations: Out-of-frame alpha sequences that twins shared showed excess low generation probability. Twins' surplus sharing was weaker for beta out-of-frame sequences.

MiXCR, applied by TCRdb to the 5' RACE reads, yields one record per CDR3 protein. The sample has a few hundred thousand distinct CDR3 sequences; about 8.3% are singletons. In addition, the sample was reused for a study of yellow fever vaccine responses in identical twins.

The J gene is TRBJ2-7, the V gene TRBV20-1; 8 bases match TRBD1. Sequencing input: CD8+ T cells sorted from blood. This TCR derives from a woman aged 18-29 years in good health. The CDR3 region is CSARQGWGYEQYF. For the CDR3, the DNA is TGCAGTGCACGACAGGGGTGGGGCTACGAGCAGTACTTC.